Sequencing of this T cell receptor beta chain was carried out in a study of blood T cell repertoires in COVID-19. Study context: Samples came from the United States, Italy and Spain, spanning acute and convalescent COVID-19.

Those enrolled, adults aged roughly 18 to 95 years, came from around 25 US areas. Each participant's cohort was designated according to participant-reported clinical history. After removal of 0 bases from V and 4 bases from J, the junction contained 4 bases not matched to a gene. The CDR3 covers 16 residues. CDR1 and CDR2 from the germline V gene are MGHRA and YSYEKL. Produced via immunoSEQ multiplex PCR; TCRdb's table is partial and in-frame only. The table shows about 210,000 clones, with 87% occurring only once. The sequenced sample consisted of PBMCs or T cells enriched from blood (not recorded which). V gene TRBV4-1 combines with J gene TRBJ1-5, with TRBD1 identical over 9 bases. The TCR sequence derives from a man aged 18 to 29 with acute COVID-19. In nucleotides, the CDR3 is TGCGCCAGCAGCCAAGATTGGGGACAGGGAAATCAGCCCCAGCATTTT. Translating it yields CASSQDWGQGNQPQHF.